The clone carrying this T cell receptor (beta chain) was counted at least ten times. The antigen is undetermined. V was clipped by 0 bases and J by 7 bases, with 16 bases between them. The germline V gene encodes CDR1 SGHTA and CDR2 FQGNSA. The CDR3 is 17 amino acids. TCRdb passed the reads through MiXCR, listing each CDR3 protein once. This table holds about a million distinct CDR3 sequences, approximately 31% found once. The record originates from a study of T cell repertoires in cytomegalovirus infection. Across the study: Selected CMV epitopes included recently identified HLA-C-restricted ones as well as well-studied HLA-B-restricted ones. Indications came from public TCR beta signatures; they pointed to CMV infection and to a matching HLA type.

Study-wide findings and caveats: Public TCR beta family frequency separated CMV-and-HLA carriers, including in an independent cohort. Clonotypes of TCR beta that were HLA-C-restricted and CMV-specific dominated the ex vivo response.

This TCR was recovered from a human donor in good health (CMV status not recorded). Some clones in this sample may be carry-over from other donors' samples. V usage is TRBV7-2 and J usage is TRBJ1-6; a possible D gene is TRBD1 (5 bases). This specimen was cultured CD8+ T cells from PBMCs, taken from culture after CMV antigen stimulation. For the CDR3, the DNA is TGTGCCAGCAGCTTAGCCGGAAGATGGGACCAAAATTCACCCCTCCACTTT. It translates to CASSLAGRWDQNSPLHF.